Below, 19 T cell receptor beta chains from the same sample are listed, as sequenced in a study of T-cell memory formation after mild COVID-19 (TCRdb year 2021). Receptors were amplified or captured by 5' RACE. The sequencing machine was an Illumina NovaSeq 6000. TCRdb reprocessed the public reads (quality trimming at Q25 with fastp, clone calling with MiXCR) and kept in-frame beta chains. Each record represents a unique CDR3 protein, reported with the most common genes and DNA among its rows. In this sample the table shows around 390,000 distinct CDR3 sequences, about 15% of which occur a single time. In total, the top ten clones hold about a fifth of the sample. Sequenced material: PBMCs or a T cell subset sorted from them (not recorded which). The receptors originated from a man aged 18 to 30 who had mild COVID-19 (a few samples of this study predate the infection). The sample titles of this study are shuffled in the database, so cell type and time point are left out; the donor was told from shared clones.

This sequence joins TRBV2 and TRBJ2-5; D may be TRBD1 or TRBD2 (5 bases each). Germline CDR1 SNHLY, CDR2 FYNNEI. This CDR3 contains 13 residues. Trimming removed 3 bases from V and 7 bases from J, with 12 bases in between. CDR3 residues: CASSEGVSGTQYF. DNA of the CDR3: TGTGCCAGCAGTGAGGGGGTATCAGGGACCCAGTACTTC.

In its sample, this clonotype was seen a few times. The chain uses TRBV20-1 and TRBJ2-5, with unresolved D. Between the trimmed V and J ends, which lost 5 bases and 5 bases, there was a span of 15 bases. Germline V gives CDR1 DFQATT, CDR2 SNEGSKA (reference sequence). This CDR3 contains 13 residues. Here the CDR3 reads CSAVRSLGETQYF. The CDR3 DNA reads TGCAGTGCTGTGAGATCTTTGGGGGAGACCCAGTACTTC.

CDR3 loop: CASSLYGSDAKNIQYF. The CDR3 nucleotides are TGCGCCAGCAGCTTGTACGGGAGCGACGCCAAAAACATTCAGTACTTC. The rearrangement joins TRBV5-1 to TRBJ2-4, with D possibly matching TRBD2 (6 bases). Germline lookup yields CDR1 SGHRS and CDR2 YFSETQ. This CDR3 is 16 amino acids long. V gave up 1 base and J gave up 1 base, with 12 bases separating them. Based on the CDR3 plus reference TRBV5-1 and TRBJ2-4, the full variable domain is KAGVTQTPRYLIKTRGQQVTLSCSPISGHRSVSWYQQTPGQGLQFLFEYFSETQRNKGNFPGRFSGRQFSNSRSEMNVSTLELGDSALYLCASSLYGSDAKNIQYFGAGTRLSVL.

V usage is TRBV10-3 and J usage is TRBJ2-7; a weak D match, TRBD1 (6 bases). Trimming removed 3 bases at V and 2 bases at J, with 11 bases between. CDR1 is ENHRY, CDR2 SYGVKD, per germline. This CDR3 is 14 amino acids long. CDR3 DNA sequence: TGTGCCATCAGTGACCAACAGGGAACCTACGAGCAGTACTTC. Amino acid sequence: CAISDQQGTYEQYF.

The chain combines TRBV7-6 with TRBJ2-3; no definite D call. The germline V and J ends were trimmed by 8 bases and 2 bases, with 14 bases remaining between them. Germline V lookup: CDR1 SGHVS, CDR2 FNYEAQ. This CDR3 contains 14 residues. The CDR3 reads CASGTGEYTDTQYF. CDR3 nucleotides: TGTGCCAGCGGCACGGGTGAATACACAGATACGCAGTATTTT.

The chain links TRBV10-3 to TRBJ1-2; D is possibly TRBD1 (5 bases). Germline assignment: CDR1 ENHRY and CDR2 SYGVKD. With 0 bases removed from V and 3 bases from J, the gap between germline ends came to 8 bases. The CDR3 has 14 amino acids. CDR3 bases: TGTGCCATCAGTGAGTCTCGGGACTACTATGGCTACACCTTC. This gives the protein CAISESRDYYGYTF.

In its sample, this clonotype was seen a few times. The chain links TRBV6-5 to TRBJ2-1, with D perhaps assigned TRBD1 or TRBD2 (6 bases each). This CDR3 is 14 amino acids long. Germline CDR1 is MNHEY and CDR2 is SVGAGI. V lost 0 bases and J lost 13, with 16 bases in between. CDR3 bases: TGTGCCAGCAGTTACTCAGGTGGGGGGACATATCAGTTCTTC. Residues: CASSYSGGGTYQFF.

This clonotype occurred a few times. V is TRBV10-3 and J is TRBJ2-1; 12 bases align to TRBD2. This CDR3 region has 15 residues. V dropped 6 bases and J dropped 4; count of bases not matched to a gene: 4. From germline, CDR1 is ENHRY and CDR2 SYGVKD. The CDR3 spells CAISAGTSGYNEQFF. CDR3 DNA sequence: TGTGCCATCAGCGCCGGGACTAGCGGGTACAATGAGCAGTTCTTC.

This clonotype was seen ten or more times. The rearrangement links TRBV5-6 to TRBJ2-7; a weak D match, TRBD1 (5 bases). The CDR3 sequence is 12 residues long. V was trimmed by 4 bases and J by 0 bases, leaving 5 bases between them. Germline V gives CDR1 SGHDT, CDR2 YYEEEE. CDR3 protein: CASSQGSYEQYV. CDR3 DNA sequence: TGTGCCAGCAGCCAGGGCTCCTACGAGCAGTACGTC.

This clonotype was seen a handful of times. V is TRBV7-3 and J is TRBJ1-2; 7 bases line up with TRBD1. The germline V gene has CDR1 SGHTA and CDR2 FQGTGA. This CDR3 is built from 13 residues. V shed 5 bases and J 8 bases; nucleotides not matched to a gene: 8. The CDR3 is CASSPSEGAGYTF. The CDR3 nucleotides read TGTGCCAGCAGCCCAAGTGAGGGGGCGGGCTACACCTTC.

Only a few counts were recorded for this clonotype. The V gene is TRBV11-2, the J gene TRBJ1-1; no reliable D call. V was clipped by 1 base and J by 7 bases, with 7 bases between them. Germline loops: CDR1 SGHAT, CDR2 FQNNGV. This CDR3 contains 12 residues. The CDR3 DNA reads as TGTGCCAGCAGCTTAGTGGCTGTTGAAGCTTTCTTT. It codes for CASSLVAVEAFF.

This clonotype was counted ten times or more. This chain's CDR3 is CASSQQGNTEAFF. The DNA of the CDR3 is TGTGCCAGCAGCCAACAGGGGAACACTGAAGCTTTCTTT. The chain joins TRBV7-2 to TRBJ1-1; D may be TRBD1 (6 bases). Germline V gene lookup returns CDR1 SGHTA and CDR2 FQGNSA. CDR3 length: 13 residues. Trimming removed 5 bases from V and 1 base from J, with 8 bases in between.

The V gene is TRBV6-5, the J gene TRBJ2-3, with D maybe TRBD2 (6 bases). Trimming stripped 6 bases from V and 6 bases from J, with 10 bases between. This CDR3 has 12 amino acids. CDR1 is MNHEY and CDR2 is SVGAGI in the germline V gene. The CDR3 sequence: CASRALADTQYF. The DNA of the CDR3 is TGTGCCAGCAGAGCGCTAGCGGATACGCAGTATTTT.

This clonotype appeared a few times. The chain links TRBV5-1 to TRBJ1-3; 8 bases map to TRBD1. V lost 0 bases, J lost 1 base, and 6 bases stayed unmatched. This CDR3 spans 17 amino acids. CDR1 SGHRS and CDR2 YFSETQ come from the germline V gene. In DNA form, the CDR3 reads TGCGCCAGCAGCTTGGTGTCAGGACAGGGATCTGGAAACACCATATATTTT. Translating gives CASSLVSGQGSGNTIYF. The whole variable domain, filled in from reference TRBV5-1 and TRBJ1-3, reads KAGVTQTPRYLIKTRGQQVTLSCSPISGHRSVSWYQQTPGQGLQFLFEYFSETQRNKGNFPGRFSGRQFSNSRSEMNVSTLELGDSALYLCASSLVSGQGSGNTIYFGEGSWLTVV.

The chain carries TRBV19 and TRBJ1-1; D is perhaps TRBD1 (5 bases). From germline, CDR1 is LNHDA and CDR2 SQIVND (reference sequence). V lost 5 bases and J 6 bases, leaving 13 bases between the germline ends. The CDR3 length is 13 residues. The CDR3 nucleotides are TGTGCCAGTAGTGCGGGACCGGTGGCTGAAGCTTTCTTT. This codes for CASSAGPVAEAFF.

This clonotype was observed many times. The rearrangement uses TRBV4-1 and TRBJ2-5; 9 bases match TRBD2. Looked up from germline, CDR1 is MGHRA and CDR2 is YSYEKL. This CDR3 comprises 15 residues. J gave up 1 base and V 0 bases, and 0 bases lay outside the gene matches. The CDR3, as DNA: TGCGCCAGCAGCCAAGAGACTAGCGGCCAAGAGACCCAGTACTTC. It yields the protein CASSQETSGQETQYF.

The J gene is TRBJ2-3, the V gene TRBV9; 14 bases fit TRBD2. CDR1 and CDR2 from the germline V gene are SGDLS and YYNGEE. With 3 bases clipped from V and 0 bases from J, the junction kept 18 bases outside the gene matches. CDR3 length equals 22 residues. The CDR3 DNA sequence: TGTGCCAGCAGCGATCCCCTAGGGTTTCCGGGACTAGCGGGGGACAGCACAGATACGCAGTATTTT. Its protein product is CASSDPLGFPGLAGDSTDTQYF.

Ten or more counts support this clonotype. The genes are TRBV7-6 and TRBJ2-5, with D uncertain. The CDR3 runs to 11 residues. Germline V CDR1 and CDR2: SGHVS, FNYEAQ. V was cut by 5 bases and J by 5 bases, with 6 bases left in between. CDR3 region: CASSQMETQYF. The CDR3 region has the DNA TGTGCCAGCAGCCAGATGGAGACCCAGTACTTC.

The rearrangement joins TRBV6-6 to TRBJ2-3; D is perhaps TRBD1 or TRBD2 (6 bases each). There are 14 residues in the CDR3. Germline loops: CDR1 MNHNY, CDR2 SVGAGI (reference sequence). Trimming took off 6 bases at V and 4 bases at J, with 14 bases between the two ends. The CDR3 DNA sequence: TGTGCCAGCAGGGCCAGGAGGGGGTCAGATACGCAGTATTTT. It encodes CASRARRGSDTQYF.